Listed here are 29 T cell receptor beta chains from one sample, sequenced in a study of Graves' ophthalmopathy and Graves' hyperthyroidism. Beta-chain TCR CDR3 regions were amplified from RNA transcripts. Following a first-round RT-PCR that used HTBI primers, a second-round multiplex PCR was carried out. TCRdb redid the calling of the multiplex PCR reads with MiXCR, one entry per CDR3 protein. The data show 150,000 or so distinct CDR3 sequences, with around two fifths seen just once and roughly 5.8% held by the top ten. Sequencing was done on a sample of peripheral blood. The receptors originated from a woman between 40 and 50 years old with Graves' ophthalmopathy.

At least ten counts were recorded for this clonotype. The chain recombines TRBV5-1 with TRBJ1-2; D is unclear. CDR1 is SGHRS and CDR2 is YFSETQ in the germline V gene. Trimming shortened V by 0 bases and J by 5 bases, and 8 bases separated the two germline ends. The CDR3 is 13 residues long. In nucleotides, the CDR3 is TGCGCCAGCAGCTTGGTCACGGATTATGGCTACACCTTC. Protein: CASSLVTDYGYTF.

This CDR3 is CATSRSRLAGGKSSYEQYF. The CDR3, as DNA: TGTGCCACCAGCAGAAGCCGACTAGCGGGGGGCAAGAGCTCCTACGAGCAGTACTTC. The rearrangement uses TRBV15 and TRBJ2-7, with 13 positions matching TRBD2. V trimming: 2 bases; J trimming: 0 bases; junction bases outside the gene matches: 10. CDR1 is LNHNV and CDR2 is YYDKDF in the germline V gene (reference sequence). The CDR3 sequence is 19 residues long. Complete variable domain (other parts from reference TRBV15 and TRBJ2-7): DAMVIQNPRYQVTQFGKPVTLSCSQTLNHNVMYWYQQKSSQAPKLLFHYYDKDFNNEADTPDNFQSRRPNTSFCFLDIRSPGLGDTAMYLCATSRSRLAGGKSSYEQYFGPGTRLTVT.

In its sample, this clonotype was seen many times. The rearrangement joins TRBV28 to TRBJ1-1; no clear D. Germline CDR1 reads MDHEN; CDR2 reads SYDVKM. The CDR3 length is 15 residues. V was cut by 5 bases and J by 0 bases, with 13 bases left in between. CDR3 sequence: CASSLTQKMNTEAFF. DNA of the CDR3: TGTGCCAGCAGTCTTACACAAAAAATGAACACTGAAGCTTTCTTT.

This clonotype was detected many times. The chain uses TRBV15 and TRBJ1-5, with TRBD1 as a possible D gene (6 bases). Germline values: CDR1 LNHNV, CDR2 YYDKDF (reference sequence). This CDR3 spans 15 amino acids. V lost 2 bases to trimming and J lost 3 bases, with 11 bases between them. This CDR3 is CATSRYAGDNQPQHF. DNA for the CDR3: TGTGCCACCAGCAGATATGCAGGGGACAATCAGCCCCAGCATTTT.

The chain joins TRBV6-2 or TRBV6-3 to TRBJ2-5; D ambiguous. V was shortened by 0 bases and J by 5 bases, with 13 bases between the two germline ends. The CDR3 is 15 amino acids. The V gene's germline CDR1 is MNHEY and CDR2 SVGEGT. CDR3 sequence reads: CASSYSGAVGETQYF. The CDR3 bases are TGTGCCAGCAGTTACTCGGGTGCCGTCGGGGAGACCCAGTACTTC.

In this sample, this clonotype turned up many times. This CDR3 is CASSEWRYQPQHF. The CDR3 DNA sequence: TGTGCCAGCAGTGAATGGCGTTATCAGCCCCAGCATTTT. This chain uses TRBV6-1 with TRBJ1-5; D is undetermined. The CDR3 is made up of 13 amino acids. CDR1 is MNHNS, CDR2 SASEGT, per germline. V lost 2 bases and J lost 5, with 7 bases in between.

This clonotype was recorded many times. The chain employs TRBV18 and TRBJ1-2, with a weak D call TRBD1 (6 bases). Germline V CDR1 and CDR2: KGHSH, LQKENI. V lost 0 bases to trimming and J lost 1 base, with 9 bases between them. CDR3 length: 15 residues. CDR3 in amino acids: CASSPPGTNNYGYTF. In DNA form, the CDR3 reads TGTGCCAGCTCACCACCAGGGACAAATAACTATGGCTACACCTTC.

This clonotype has ten or more counts. The rearrangement joins TRBV7-2 to TRBJ1-2; D not certain. This CDR3 spans 13 amino acids. V dropped 5 bases and J dropped 8 bases, with 15 bases sitting between them. Germline values: CDR1 SGHTA, CDR2 FQGNSA. CDR3 nucleotides: TGTGCCAGCAGCCGAGGTGTGAGCGGGGGCTACACCTTC. Protein product: CASSRGVSGGYTF.

This clonotype was seen a handful of times. CDR3: CASSPPGTSADRSSYEQYF. CDR3 nucleotide sequence: TGTGCCAGCAGTCCGCCCGGGACTAGCGCCGACCGTTCGTCCTACGAGCAGTACTTC. The genes are TRBV28 and TRBJ2-7; 10 bases line up with TRBD2. With V trimmed by 5 bases and J by 1 base, 17 bases remained unmatched. The CDR3 totals 19 residues. CDR1 and CDR2 (germline): MDHEN, SYDVKM.

This clonotype showed up just once. The chain links TRBV6-1 to TRBJ1-1; no reliable D call. Per germline, CDR1 MNHNS and CDR2 SASEGT. The V and J ends lost 6 bases and 2 bases respectively, with 10 bases between them. This CDR3 has 13 amino acids. The CDR3 DNA sequence: TGTGCCAGCAGGACAAACAGAAACACTGAAGCTTTCTTT. Translation gives CASRTNRNTEAFF.

The table lists this clonotype with a few counts. The rearrangement links TRBV20-1 to TRBJ1-1; D ambiguous. The germline V gene encodes CDR1 DFQATT and CDR2 SNEGSKA (reference sequence). With 5 bases removed from V and 11 bases from J, the gap between germline ends came to 12 bases. The CDR3 is 10 amino acids. CDR3 residues: CSAEGPTAFF. Here the CDR3 DNA reads TGCAGTGCTGAGGGCCCAACGGCTTTCTTT.

This clonotype was recorded many times. This rearrangement joins TRBV10-3 to TRBJ1-6; D perhaps matches TRBD1 (5 bases). Germline V CDR1 and CDR2: ENHRY, SYGVKD. V was pared by 4 bases and J by 5 bases, with 9 bases between. CDR3 length equals 14 residues. The CDR3 sequence is CAISGAGNNSPLHF. CDR3 DNA sequence: TGTGCCATCAGTGGGGCAGGGAATAATTCACCCCTCCACTTT.

This clonotype has a count of ten or more. The chain recombines TRBV7-8 with TRBJ2-7; a possible D gene is TRBD2 (5 bases). V was shortened by 5 bases and J by 3 bases, with 23 bases between the two germline ends. The CDR3 contains 17 residues. Germline values: CDR1 SGHVS, CDR2 FQNEAQ. Here the CDR3 reads CASSQTGGSDPGYEQYF. Written as DNA, the CDR3 is TGTGCCAGCAGCCAGACTGGCGGGTCGGATCCAGGCTACGAGCAGTACTTC.

This clonotype was seen many times. The chain couples TRBV6-2 or TRBV6-3 to TRBJ1-1, with 7 bases matching TRBD1. V was clipped by 2 bases and J by 4 bases; unmatched bases: 1. The CDR3 sequence is 13 residues long. Germline lookup yields CDR1 MNHEY and CDR2 SVGEGT. CDR3 coding DNA: TGTGCCAGCAGTTACACAGGGGTCACTGAAGCTTTCTTT. Protein product: CASSYTGVTEAFF.

This clonotype was recorded many times. The chain couples TRBV7-9 to TRBJ1-2, with 7 bases that match TRBD1. The CDR3 is 15 amino acids. CDR1 is SEHNR and CDR2 is FQNEAQ in the germline V gene (reference sequence). The junction had 8 bases not matched to a gene; V was cut back by 5 bases and J by 2 bases. CDR3 nucleotide sequence: TGTGCCAGCAGCGCCGATTGGACAGGCAACTATGGCTACACCTTC. Its translation is CASSADWTGNYGYTF.

Ten or more counts support this clonotype. The chain uses TRBV14 and TRBJ1-2, with 10 bases aligning to TRBD1. Germline CDR1 reads SGHDN; CDR2 reads FVKESK. This CDR3 comprises 13 residues. V shed 4 bases, J shed 8 bases, and the junction held 4 bases outside the gene matches. The CDR3 loop reads CASSRQGAMGYTF. In nucleotides, the CDR3 is TGTGCCAGCAGCCGACAGGGGGCGATGGGCTACACCTTC.

This rearrangement joins TRBV12-3 or TRBV12-4 to TRBJ1-1; 9 nucleotides match TRBD1. V lost 5 bases, J lost 1 base, and 11 bases stayed unmatched. The CDR3 runs 17 residues. CDR3 sequence: CASSPSGQGFRNTEAFF. The CDR3 nucleotides read TGTGCCAGCAGTCCTTCGGGACAGGGATTTAGGAACACTGAAGCTTTCTTT.

The chain is built from TRBV24-1 and TRBJ2-2; D may be TRBD1 (6 bases). V lost 3 bases, J lost 0 bases, and 13 bases lay in between. The germline gives CDR1 KGHDR, CDR2 SFDVKD. The CDR3 has 17 residues. CDR3 in amino acids: CATSDRDITTNTGELFF. The CDR3 region has the DNA TGTGCCACCAGTGATAGGGACATCACTACGAACACCGGGGAGCTGTTTTTT.

This clonotype showed up many times. V usage is TRBV29-1 and J usage is TRBJ2-7, with D tentatively TRBD2 (6 bases). The germline V and J ends were trimmed by 7 bases and 6 bases, with 19 bases remaining between them. CDR3 size: 13 residues. The germline CDR1 and CDR2 sequences are SQVTM and ANQGSEA. The CDR3 sequence is CSGTGTGTSEQYF. Here the CDR3 DNA reads TGCAGCGGAACCGGGACTGGGACCTCCGAGCAGTACTTC.

The chain joins TRBV12-3 or TRBV12-4 to TRBJ2-5; possibly TRBD1 or TRBD2 for D (5 bases each). Trimming took 5 bases from V and 5 from J, leaving 18 bases between them. The CDR3 has 15 residues. In DNA, the CDR3 is TGTGCCAGCAGTCTCGAGGGACGGCAGATGGAGACCCAGTACTTC. Protein: CASSLEGRQMETQYF.

At least ten counts were recorded for this clonotype. CDR3 region: CGSRKDGYTF. CDR3 in DNA: TGTGGATCGAGGAAGGATGGCTACACCTTC. The rearrangement joins TRBV28 to TRBJ1-2, with no clear D. The length of the CDR3 is 10 residues. Looked up from germline, CDR1 is MDHEN and CDR2 is SYDVKM.

This clonotype was seen ten or more times. The V and J genes are TRBV30 and TRBJ1-6; D not certain. CDR1 and CDR2 from the germline V gene are GTSNPN and SVGIG (reference sequence). CDR3 size: 10 residues. Trimming took off 5 bases at V and 11 bases at J, with 7 bases between the two ends. The CDR3 loop is CAWGMAPLHF. For the CDR3, the DNA is TGTGCCTGGGGCATGGCACCCCTCCACTTT.

This clonotype was found once. This chain uses TRBV28 with TRBJ1-2; D unclear. V was trimmed by 3 bases and J by 3 bases, leaving 8 bases between them. The CDR3 extends over 13 amino acids. Germline V lookup: CDR1 MDHEN, CDR2 SYDVKM. This CDR3 reads CASSFAGYYGYTF. The CDR3 DNA reads as TGTGCCAGCAGTTTTGCAGGTTACTATGGCTACACCTTC.

This clonotype has ten or more counts. V usage is TRBV30 and J usage is TRBJ2-7; D is possibly TRBD1 (6 bases). CDR3 length: 12 residues. Deletions cut 3 bases from V and 6 bases from J, with 12 bases between. The V gene's germline CDR1 is GTSNPN and CDR2 SVGIG (reference sequence). CDR3 in DNA: TGTGCCTGGAGAGATACAGGGAGCGAGCAGTACTTC. It specifies CAWRDTGSEQYF.

This clonotype has only a few counts. This chain connects TRBV20-1 to TRBJ1-6; the D is unclear. Germline lookup yields CDR1 DFQATT and CDR2 SNEGSKA (reference sequence). V lost 6 bases to trimming and J lost 6 bases, with 12 bases between them. The CDR3 is made up of 13 amino acids. The CDR3 sequence: CSAPEAANSPLHF. The CDR3 DNA reads TGCAGTGCCCCCGAAGCGGCTAATTCACCCCTCCACTTT.

V is TRBV12-3 or TRBV12-4 and J is TRBJ1-2, with D possibly matching TRBD1 (6 bases). V was shortened by 6 bases and J by 3 bases, with 14 bases between the two germline ends. The CDR3 spans 14 residues. CDR3 protein: CASRAQGGDYGYTF. The CDR3 DNA is TGTGCCAGCAGGGCACAGGGAGGGGACTATGGCTACACCTTC.

The chain has TRBV12-3 or TRBV12-4 and TRBJ1-1, with 7 nucleotides matching TRBD1. The CDR3 has 12 residues. After removal of 6 bases from V and 14 bases from J, the junction contained 12 bases not matched to a gene. CDR3 region: CASSRLRDSGFF. CDR3 in DNA: TGTGCCAGCAGCCGTCTACGGGACAGTGGGTTCTTT.

Only one count was recorded for this clonotype. The chain joins TRBV7-2 to TRBJ1-1; D gene unclear. CDR3 length: 12 residues. CDR1 SGHTA and CDR2 FQGNSA come from the germline V gene. The germline V and J ends were trimmed by 3 bases and 11 bases, with 13 bases remaining between them. CDR3 in DNA: TGTGCCAGCAGCTTCGGAGGGATAAGGGCTTTCTTT. Amino acids: CASSFGGIRAFF.

The chain is built from TRBV28 and TRBJ2-6, with D hard to call. The germline V gene has CDR1 MDHEN and CDR2 SYDVKM. This CDR3 region has 16 residues. The ends were cut back, 2 bases at V and 0 bases at J, with 8 bases in the middle. CDR3 DNA sequence: TGTGCCAGCAGTTTAGTTTTGACCTCTGGGGCCAACGTCCTGACTTTC. It is translated as CASSLVLTSGANVLTF. Supplemented by reference TRBV28 and TRBJ2-6, the full variable domain reads DVKVTQSSRYLVKRTGEKVFLECVQDMDHENMFWYRQDPGLGLRLIYFSYDVKMKEKGDIPEGYSVSREKKERFSLILESASTNQTSMYLCASSLVLTSGANVLTFGAGSRLTVL.